The entry that follows covers one TCR beta chain sequence. Its antigen is currently unknown. The data stem from a study of CD8+ T cells in alopecia areata. Overall study: Treated individuals took tofacitinib by mouth, 5 to 10 mg twice daily. General observations from the study: Normal scalp showed lower clonality than lesional scalp, especially alopecia totalis/universalis. Sequencing of scalp samples also captures resident alphabeta T cells of normal skin.

The authors extracted RNA and reverse transcribed it into cDNA as the sequencing template. This table comes from immunoSEQ multiplex PCR, and its TCRdb copy is limited to in-frame clones, with some not included. Here the sample spans 140,000 to 150,000 clones, roughly 50% being singletons. The length of the CDR3 is 14 residues. V was pared by 6 bases and J by 4 bases, with 15 bases between. The germline V gene has CDR1 MGHDK and CDR2 SYGVNS. Specimen: CD4+ T cells sorted from blood. The sequence came from a human donor with alopecia areata. This chain joins TRBV25-1 and TRBJ2-5; D might be TRBD1 (6 bases). CDR3: CASSKSTGPETQYF. The CDR3 region has the DNA TGTGCCAGCAGCAAGAGTACAGGGCCAGAGACCCAGTACTTC. Looking up the rest from reference TRBV25-1 and TRBJ2-5 gives the full variable domain: EADIYQTPRYLVIGTGKKITLECSQTMGHDKMYWYQQDPGMELHLIHYSYGVNSTEKGDLSSESTVSRIRTEHFPLTLESARPSHTSQYLCASSKSTGPETQYFGPGTRLLVL.